Reported below is one T cell receptor beta chain. Its antigen is unknown. The junction and the germline gene differ at one end; a read error may be behind it. This sample stems from a study of cytomegalovirus exposure and HLA in healthy donors. The wider study: Early on, a data release was issued that held tens of millions of unique TCRs from HLA-typed donors.

Whole-study findings and limits: Previously analyzed data showed that most TCR beta V segments were productive at a frequency of about 90% or about 30%.

PCR involved 60 Vbeta and 13 Jbeta primers. Some clones are missing from TCRdb's copy, which holds only in-frame ones; the method was immunoSEQ multiplex PCR. Here the sample spans more than 150,000 clones, around four fifths being singletons. The sequencing sample was made of PBMCs. The TCR comes from a woman between 50 and 59 years old in good health and CMV-seropositive.

This CDR3 reads CASSLLSNEQFF. In DNA form, the CDR3 reads TGTGCTAGCAGCTTACTTAGCAATGAGCAGTTCTTC. The chain employs TRBV7-7 and TRBJ2-1, with D uncertain. The CDR3 extends over 12 amino acids. Germline CDR1 reads SSHAT; CDR2 reads FNYEAQ (reference sequence).